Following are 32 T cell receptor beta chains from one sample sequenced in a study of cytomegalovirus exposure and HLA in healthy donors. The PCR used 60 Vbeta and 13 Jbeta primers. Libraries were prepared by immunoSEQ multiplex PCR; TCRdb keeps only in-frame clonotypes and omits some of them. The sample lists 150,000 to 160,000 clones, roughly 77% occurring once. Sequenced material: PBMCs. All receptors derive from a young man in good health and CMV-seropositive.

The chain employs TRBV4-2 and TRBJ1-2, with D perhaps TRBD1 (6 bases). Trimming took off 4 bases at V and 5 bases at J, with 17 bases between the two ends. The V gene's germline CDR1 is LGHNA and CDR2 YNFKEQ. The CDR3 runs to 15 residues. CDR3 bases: TGTGCCAGCAGCCCTGGGACCGACAGGTGGTATGGCTACACCTTC. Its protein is CASSPGTDRWYGYTF.

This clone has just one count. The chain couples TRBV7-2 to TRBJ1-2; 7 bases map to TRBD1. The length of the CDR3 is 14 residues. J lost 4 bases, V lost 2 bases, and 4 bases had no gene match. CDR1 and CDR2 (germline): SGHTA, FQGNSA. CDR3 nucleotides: TGTGCCAGCAGCTTATATGACAGGGCCTATGGCTACACCTTC. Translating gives CASSLYDRAYGYTF.

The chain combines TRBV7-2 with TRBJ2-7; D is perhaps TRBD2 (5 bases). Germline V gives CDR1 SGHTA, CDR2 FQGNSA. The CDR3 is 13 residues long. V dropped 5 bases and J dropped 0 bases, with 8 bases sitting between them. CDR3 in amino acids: CASSVTSSYEQYF. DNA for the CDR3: TGTGCCAGCAGCGTAACTAGCTCCTACGAGCAGTACTTC.

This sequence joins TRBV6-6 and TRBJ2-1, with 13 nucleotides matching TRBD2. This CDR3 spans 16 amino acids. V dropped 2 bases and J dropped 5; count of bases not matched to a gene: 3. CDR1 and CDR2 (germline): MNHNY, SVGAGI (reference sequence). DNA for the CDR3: TGTGCCAGCAGTTACGAGGGGACTAGCGGGAACAATGAGCAGTTCTTC. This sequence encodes CASSYEGTSGNNEQFF.

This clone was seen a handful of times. The CDR3 is CASNGDRGTDQPQHF. Here the CDR3 DNA reads TGTGCCAGCAACGGAGACAGGGGGACGGATCAGCCCCAGCATTTT. The V call is TRBV2, the J call TRBJ1-5, with TRBD1 matching over 9 bases. CDR1 is SNHLY and CDR2 is FYNNEI in the germline V gene. The CDR3 has 15 residues. With V trimmed by 7 bases and J by 5 bases, 9 bases remained unmatched.

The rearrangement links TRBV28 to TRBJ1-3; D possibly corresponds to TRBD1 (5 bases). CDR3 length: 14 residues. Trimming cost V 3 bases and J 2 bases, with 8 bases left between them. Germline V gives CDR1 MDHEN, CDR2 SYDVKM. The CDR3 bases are TGTGCCAGCAGTTTTGGGGGGGCTGGAAACACCATATATTTT. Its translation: CASSFGGAGNTIYF. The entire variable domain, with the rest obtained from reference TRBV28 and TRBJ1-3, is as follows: DVKVTQSSRYLVKRTGEKVFLECVQDMDHENMFWYRQDPGLGLRLIYFSYDVKMKEKGDIPEGYSVSREKKERFSLILESASTNQTSMYLCASSFGGAGNTIYFGEGSWLTVV.

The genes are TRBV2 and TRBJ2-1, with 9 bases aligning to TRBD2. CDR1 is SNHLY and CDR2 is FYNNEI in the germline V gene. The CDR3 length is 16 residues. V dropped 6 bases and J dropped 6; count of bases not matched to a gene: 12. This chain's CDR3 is CASRPLPGLAGNEQFF. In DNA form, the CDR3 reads TGTGCCAGCAGACCACTTCCGGGACTAGCCGGCAATGAGCAGTTCTTC.

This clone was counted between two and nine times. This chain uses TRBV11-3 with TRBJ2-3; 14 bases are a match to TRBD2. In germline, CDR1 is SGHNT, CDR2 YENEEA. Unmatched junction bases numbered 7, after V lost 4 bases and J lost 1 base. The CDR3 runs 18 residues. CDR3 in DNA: TGTGCCAGCAGCTCGACTAGCGGGGGGGCCCCCGGCACAGATACGCAGTATTTT. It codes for CASSSTSGGAPGTDTQYF.

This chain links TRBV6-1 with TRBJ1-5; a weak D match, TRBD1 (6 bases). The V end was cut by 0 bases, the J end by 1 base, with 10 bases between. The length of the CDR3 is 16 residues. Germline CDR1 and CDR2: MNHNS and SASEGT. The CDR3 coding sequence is TGTGCCAGCAGTGAAGCGCAGGGGTTAAGCAATCAGCCCCAGCATTTT. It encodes CASSEAQGLSNQPQHF.

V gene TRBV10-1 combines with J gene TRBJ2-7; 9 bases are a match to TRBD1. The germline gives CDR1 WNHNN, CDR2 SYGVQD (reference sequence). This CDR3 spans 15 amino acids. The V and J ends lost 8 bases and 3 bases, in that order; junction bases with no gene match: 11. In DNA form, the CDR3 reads TGCGCCAGCGGGTGGGGGACAGGGATCTTCTACGAGCAGTACTTC. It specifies CASGWGTGIFYEQYF.

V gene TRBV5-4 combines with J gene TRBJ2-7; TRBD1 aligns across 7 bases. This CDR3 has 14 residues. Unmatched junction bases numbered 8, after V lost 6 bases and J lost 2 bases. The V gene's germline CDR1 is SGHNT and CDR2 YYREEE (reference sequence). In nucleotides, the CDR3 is TGTGCCAGCACTCTCGACAGGGAGCCCTACGAGCAGTACTTC. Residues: CASTLDREPYEQYF.

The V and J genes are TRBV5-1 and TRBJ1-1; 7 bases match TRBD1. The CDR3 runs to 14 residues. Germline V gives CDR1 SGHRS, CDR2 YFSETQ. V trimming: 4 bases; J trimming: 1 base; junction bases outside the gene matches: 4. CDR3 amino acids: CASSTGQTNTEAFF. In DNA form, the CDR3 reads TGCGCCAGCAGCACGGGACAGACGAACACTGAAGCTTTCTTT.

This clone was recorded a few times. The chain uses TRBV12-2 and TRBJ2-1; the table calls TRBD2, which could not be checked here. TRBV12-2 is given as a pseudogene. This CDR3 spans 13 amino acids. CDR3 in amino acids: CASRNHLGTPPVF. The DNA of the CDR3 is TGTGCAAGTCGCAACCATTTGGGGACTCCGCCGGTCTTC.

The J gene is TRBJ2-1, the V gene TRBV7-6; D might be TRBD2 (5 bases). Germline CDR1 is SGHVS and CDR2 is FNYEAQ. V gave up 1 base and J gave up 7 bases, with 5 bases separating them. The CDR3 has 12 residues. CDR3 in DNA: TGTGCCAGCAGCTTAGGGACTAATGAGCAGTTCTTC. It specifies CASSLGTNEQFF. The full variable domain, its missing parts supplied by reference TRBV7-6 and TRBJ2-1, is GAGVSQSPRYKVTKRGQDVALRCDPISGHVSLYWYRQALGQGPEFLTYFNYEAQQDKSGLPNDRFSAERPEGSISTLTIQRTEQRDSAMYRCASSLGTNEQFFGPGTRLTVL.

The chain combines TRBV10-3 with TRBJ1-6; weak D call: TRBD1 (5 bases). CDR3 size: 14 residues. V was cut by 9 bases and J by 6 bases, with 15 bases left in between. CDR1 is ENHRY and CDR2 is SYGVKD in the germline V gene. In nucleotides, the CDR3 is TGTGCCATTAGGCCCTCGGGGGGTAATTCACCCCTCCACTTT. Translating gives CAIRPSGGNSPLHF.

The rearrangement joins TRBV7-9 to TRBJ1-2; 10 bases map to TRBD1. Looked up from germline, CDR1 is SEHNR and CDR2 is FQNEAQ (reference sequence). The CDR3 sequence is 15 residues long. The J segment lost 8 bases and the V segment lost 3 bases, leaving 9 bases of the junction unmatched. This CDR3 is CASSFRDRGPMGYTF. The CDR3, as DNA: TGTGCCAGCAGCTTCCGGGACAGGGGCCCTATGGGCTACACCTTC. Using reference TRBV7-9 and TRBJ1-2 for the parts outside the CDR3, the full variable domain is DTGVSQNPRHKITKRGQNVTFRCDPISEHNRLYWYRQTLGQGPEFLTYFQNEAQLEKSRLLSDRFSAERPKGSFSTLEIQRTEQGDSAMYLCASSFRDRGPMGYTFGSGTRLTVV.

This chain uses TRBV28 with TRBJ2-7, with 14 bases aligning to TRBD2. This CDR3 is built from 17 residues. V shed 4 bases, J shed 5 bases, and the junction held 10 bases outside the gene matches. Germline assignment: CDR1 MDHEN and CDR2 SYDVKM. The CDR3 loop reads CASSSQQRLAGGDEQYF. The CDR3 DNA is TGTGCCAGCAGTTCACAACAAAGACTAGCGGGAGGGGACGAGCAGTACTTC. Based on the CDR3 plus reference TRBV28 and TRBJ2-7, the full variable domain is DVKVTQSSRYLVKRTGEKVFLECVQDMDHENMFWYRQDPGLGLRLIYFSYDVKMKEKGDIPEGYSVSREKKERFSLILESASTNQTSMYLCASSSQQRLAGGDEQYFGPGTRLTVT.

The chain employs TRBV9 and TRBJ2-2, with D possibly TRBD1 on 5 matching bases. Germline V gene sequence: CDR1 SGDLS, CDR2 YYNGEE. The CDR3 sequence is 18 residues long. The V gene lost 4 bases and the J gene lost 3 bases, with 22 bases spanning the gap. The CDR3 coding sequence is TGTGCCAGCAGCTCACTGGACATAACCCTCGGAGACACCGGGGAGCTGTTTTTT. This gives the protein CASSSLDITLGDTGELFF.

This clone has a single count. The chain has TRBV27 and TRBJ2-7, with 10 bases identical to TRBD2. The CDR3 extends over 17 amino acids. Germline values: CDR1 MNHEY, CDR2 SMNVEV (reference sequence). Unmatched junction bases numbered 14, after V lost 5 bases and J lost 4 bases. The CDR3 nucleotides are TGTGCCAGCAGTCTACAAAGCGGGAGGGCCGGGAGATACGAGCAGTACTTC. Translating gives CASSLQSGRAGRYEQYF.

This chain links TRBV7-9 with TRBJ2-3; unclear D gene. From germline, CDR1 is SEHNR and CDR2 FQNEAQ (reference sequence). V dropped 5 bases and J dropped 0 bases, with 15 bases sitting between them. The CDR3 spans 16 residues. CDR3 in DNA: TGTGCCAGCAGCAAGGCCTTCGGCGGAAGCACAGATACGCAGTATTTT. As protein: CASSKAFGGSTDTQYF.

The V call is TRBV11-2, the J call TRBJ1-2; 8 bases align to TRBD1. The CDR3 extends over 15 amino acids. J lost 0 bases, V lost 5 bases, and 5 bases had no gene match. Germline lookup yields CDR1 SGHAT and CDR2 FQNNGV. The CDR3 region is CASSVRTGPNYGYTF. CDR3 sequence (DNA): TGTGCCAGCAGCGTCAGGACAGGGCCTAACTATGGCTACACCTTC.

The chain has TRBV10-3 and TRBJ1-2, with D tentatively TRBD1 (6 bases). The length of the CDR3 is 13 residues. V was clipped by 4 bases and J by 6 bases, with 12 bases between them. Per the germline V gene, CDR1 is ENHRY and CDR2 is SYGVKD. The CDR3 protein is CAISGTEEHGYTF. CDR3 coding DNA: TGTGCCATCAGTGGGACAGAGGAACATGGCTACACCTTC.

The CDR3 loop reads CASSRLGGGGNQPQHF. The CDR3 DNA follows: TGTGCCAGCAGCCGGCTGGGGGGAGGGGGCAATCAGCCCCAGCATTTT. The gene calls are TRBV2 and TRBJ1-5; TRBD1 is a possible D gene (5 bases). In germline, CDR1 is SNHLY, CDR2 FYNNEI. Trimming stripped 6 bases from V and 2 bases from J, with 17 bases between. CDR3 length: 16 amino acids.

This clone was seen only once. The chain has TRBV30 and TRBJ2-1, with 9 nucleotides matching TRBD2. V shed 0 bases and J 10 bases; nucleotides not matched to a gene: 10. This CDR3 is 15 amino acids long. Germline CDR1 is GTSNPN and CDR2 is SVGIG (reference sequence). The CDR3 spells CAWSVKAGGVSEQFF. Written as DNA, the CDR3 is TGTGCCTGGAGTGTAAAAGCGGGGGGCGTCTCGGAGCAGTTCTTC.

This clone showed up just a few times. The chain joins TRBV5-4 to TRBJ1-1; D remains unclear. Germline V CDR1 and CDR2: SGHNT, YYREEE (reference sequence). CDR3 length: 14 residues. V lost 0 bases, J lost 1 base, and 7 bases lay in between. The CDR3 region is CASSLDHKNTEAFF. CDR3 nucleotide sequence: TGTGCCAGCAGCTTGGACCACAAGAACACTGAAGCTTTCTTT.

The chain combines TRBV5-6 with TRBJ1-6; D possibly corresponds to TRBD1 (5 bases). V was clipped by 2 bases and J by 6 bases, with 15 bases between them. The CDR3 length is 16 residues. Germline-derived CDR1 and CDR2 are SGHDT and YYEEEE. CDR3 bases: TGTGCCAGCAGCTTTTTCGGCGGCAGGGCTAATTCACCCCTCCACTTT. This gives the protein CASSFFGGRANSPLHF. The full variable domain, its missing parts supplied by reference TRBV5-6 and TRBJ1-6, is DAGVTQSPTHLIKTRGQQVTLRCSPKSGHDTVSWYQQALGQGPQFIFQYYEEEERQRGNFPDRFSGHQFPNYSSELNVNALLLGDSALYLCASSFFGGRANSPLHFGNGTRLTVT.

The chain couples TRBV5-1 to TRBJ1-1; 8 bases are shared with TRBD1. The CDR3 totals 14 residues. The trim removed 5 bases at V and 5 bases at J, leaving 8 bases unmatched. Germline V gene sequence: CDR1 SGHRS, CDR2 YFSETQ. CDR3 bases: TGCGCCAGCAGTATAGGACAGGGTCGAACTGAAGCTTTCTTT. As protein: CASSIGQGRTEAFF. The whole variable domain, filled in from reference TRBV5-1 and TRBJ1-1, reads KAGVTQTPRYLIKTRGQQVTLSCSPISGHRSVSWYQQTPGQGLQFLFEYFSETQRNKGNFPGRFSGRQFSNSRSEMNVSTLELGDSALYLCASSIGQGRTEAFFGQGTRLTVV.

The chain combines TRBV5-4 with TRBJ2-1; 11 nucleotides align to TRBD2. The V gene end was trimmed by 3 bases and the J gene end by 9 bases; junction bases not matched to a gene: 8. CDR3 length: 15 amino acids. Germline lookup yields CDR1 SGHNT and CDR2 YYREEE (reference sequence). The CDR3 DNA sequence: TGTGCCAGCAGCTCCGGACTAGCGGGTTTAGTTGAGCAGTTCTTC. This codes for CASSSGLAGLVEQFF.

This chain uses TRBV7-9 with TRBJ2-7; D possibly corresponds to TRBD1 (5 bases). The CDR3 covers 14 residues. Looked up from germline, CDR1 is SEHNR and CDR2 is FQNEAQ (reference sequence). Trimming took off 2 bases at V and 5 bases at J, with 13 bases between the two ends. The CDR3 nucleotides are TGTGCCAGCAGCTTATCTTTCAGGGTTCACGAGCAGTACTTC. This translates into CASSLSFRVHEQYF. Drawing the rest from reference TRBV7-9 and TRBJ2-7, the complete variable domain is DTGVSQNPRHKITKRGQNVTFRCDPISEHNRLYWYRQTLGQGPEFLTYFQNEAQLEKSRLLSDRFSAERPKGSFSTLEIQRTEQGDSAMYLCASSLSFRVHEQYFGPGTRLTVT.

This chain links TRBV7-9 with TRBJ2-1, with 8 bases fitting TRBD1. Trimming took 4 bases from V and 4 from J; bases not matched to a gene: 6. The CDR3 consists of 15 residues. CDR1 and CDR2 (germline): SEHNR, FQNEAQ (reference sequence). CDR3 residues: CASSSDRDFYNEQFF. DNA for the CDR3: TGTGCCAGCAGCTCGGACAGGGACTTTTACAATGAGCAGTTCTTC.

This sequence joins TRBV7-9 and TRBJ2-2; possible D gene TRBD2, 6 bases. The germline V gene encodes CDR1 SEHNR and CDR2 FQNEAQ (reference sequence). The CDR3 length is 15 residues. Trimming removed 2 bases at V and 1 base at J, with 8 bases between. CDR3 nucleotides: TGTGCCAGCAGCTTAAGAGCGGGGAACACCGGGGAGCTGTTTTTT. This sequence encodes CASSLRAGNTGELFF.

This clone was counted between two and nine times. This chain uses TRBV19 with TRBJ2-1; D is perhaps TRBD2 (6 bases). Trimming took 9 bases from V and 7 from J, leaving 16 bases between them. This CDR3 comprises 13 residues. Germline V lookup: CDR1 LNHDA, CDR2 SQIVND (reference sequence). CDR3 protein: CASARLDRNEQFF. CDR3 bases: TGTGCCAGCGCCAGACTAGACCGGAATGAGCAGTTCTTC.